The rows below give T cell receptor beta chains drawn from one sample of a study of cytomegalovirus exposure and HLA in healthy donors. Using immunoSEQ multiplex PCR, the repertoire was profiled, and TCRdb retains in-frame clones only, with some absent. The sample carries 84,000 or so clones, roughly 80% recorded once. The sample taken for sequencing was PBMCs. Receptors originate from a boy between 10 and 17 years old in good health and CMV-seronegative. CDR3s include the opening cysteine and the closing phenylalanine or tryptophan. The D gene is left open where the match is weak. Clone size is shown for a subset of rows, as once, few, many or a class of expanded clone.

>TRBJ2-2|.|.|TRBV7-6
TGTGCCAGCAGCTCCCTACAGGTCACCGGGGAGCTGTTTTTT
CASSSLQVTGELFF
>TRBJ1-5|.|.|TRBV4-1
TGCGCCAGCAGCCAAATTCTGACAGGCAATCAGCCCCAGCATTTT
CASSQILTGNQPQHF
>TRBJ1-1|.|.|TRBV11-3
TGTGCCAGCAGCTTAGGGAGGGGAAGCCCTGAAGCTTTCTTT
CASSLGRGSPEAFF
>TRBJ2-7|TRBD1|.|TRBV7-9
TGTGCCAGCAGAACGGGACAGGGGAACTACGAGCAGTACTTC
CASRTGQGNYEQYF
>TRBJ1-2|TRBD1|.|TRBV14
TGTGCCAGCAGCCAAACAGGGGGGCAAGCTAACTATGGCTACACCTTC
CASSQTGGQANYGYTF
>TRBJ1-2|TRBD1|.|TRBV28
TGTGCCAGCAGTCCCCGGGACAGGAGGGTGAGAGGCTACACCTTC
CASSPRDRRVRGYTF
>TRBJ2-5|.|.|TRBV7-8
TGTGCCAGCACCATCGCGGCCCGAGAGACCCAGTACTTC
CASTIAARETQYF
>TRBJ1-6|.|once|TRBV28
TGTGCCAGCAGCCCTAGGCGAATTAATAATTCACCCCTCCACTTT
CASSPRRINNSPLHF
>TRBJ2-7|TRBD2|.|TRBV7-9
TGTGCCAGCAGCCCTGTTAGAGAAGGTTCTAGCGGGAACTCCTACGAGCAGTACTTC
CASSPVREGSSGNSYEQYF
>TRBJ1-2|.|.|TRBV21-1
TGTGCCAGCAACCGACCGGAGCCGGACTATGGCTACACCTTC
CASNRPEPDYGYTF
>TRBJ2-7|.|few|TRBV4-2
TGTGCCAGCAGCCAAACGGGAGACTACGAGCAGTACTTC
CASSQTGDYEQYF
>TRBJ1-2|TRBD1|.|TRBV7-2
TGTGCCAGCAGCTACACAACCGGGACAGCGACCAGCTATGGCTACACCTTC
CASSYTTGTATSYGYTF